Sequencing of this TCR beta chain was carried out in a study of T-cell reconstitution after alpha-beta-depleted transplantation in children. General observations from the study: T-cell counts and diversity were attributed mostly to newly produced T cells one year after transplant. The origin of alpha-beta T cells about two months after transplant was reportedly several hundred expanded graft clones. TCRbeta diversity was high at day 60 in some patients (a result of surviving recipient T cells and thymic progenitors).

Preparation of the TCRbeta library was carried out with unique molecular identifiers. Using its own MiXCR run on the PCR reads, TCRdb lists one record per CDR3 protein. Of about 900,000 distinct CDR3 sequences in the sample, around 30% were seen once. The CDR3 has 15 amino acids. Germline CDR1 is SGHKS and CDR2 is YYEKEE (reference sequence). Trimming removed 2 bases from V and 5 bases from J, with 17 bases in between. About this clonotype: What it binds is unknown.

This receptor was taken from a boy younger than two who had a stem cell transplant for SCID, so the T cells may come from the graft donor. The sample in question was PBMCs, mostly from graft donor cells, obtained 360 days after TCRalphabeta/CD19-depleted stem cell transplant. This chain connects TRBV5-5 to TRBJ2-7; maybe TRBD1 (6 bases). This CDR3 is CASSFEKPRGHEQYF. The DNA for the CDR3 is TGTGCCAGCAGCTTTGAAAAACCCAGGGGCCACGAGCAGTACTTC.